One sample yielded the 27 T cell receptor beta chains listed below, sequenced in a study of shared clonotypes between healthy human individuals (dated by TCRdb to 2020 to 2021). CD8 naive samples were obtained by positive selection for CCR7 among CD45RO-negative cells, yielding a CD45RA+CCR7+ population from which TemRA cells were excluded. Library preparation used the immunoSEQ multiplex PCR assay. The table comes from immuneACCESS by way of TCRdb, which keeps in-frame sequences with V and J called. Part of the clones is missing from these tables; in studies checked, under half for an unresolved V gene and the rest for unknown reasons. The sample yields about 2 million clones; about 95% were counted once. The ten largest clones take up around 1.1% of the sample. Sequencing was done on a sample of naive CD8+ T cells sorted from blood. The intended sense of this specimen's cell subset or site label: CD45RA+CCR7+. The receptors were sampled from a man aged 18 to 30 in good health.

This rearrangement joins TRBV2 to TRBJ2-7; 9 bases fit TRBD1. The V gene's germline CDR1 is SNHLY and CDR2 FYNNEI. The ends lost 5 bases at V and 0 bases at J; junction bases unmatched: 5. The CDR3 has 15 residues. The CDR3 DNA reads TGTGCCAGCAGTCCAACAGGGGGCATCTCCTACGAGCAGTACTTC. Protein sequence: CASSPTGGISYEQYF.

The genes are TRBV19 and TRBJ1-4; possible D gene TRBD1, 6 bases. CDR3 size: 12 residues. CDR1 and CDR2 (germline): LNHDA, SQIVND (reference sequence). Between the trimmed V and J ends, which lost 8 bases and 14 bases, there was a span of 18 bases. CDR3 region: CASQDRPDRLFF. The CDR3 nucleotides read TGTGCCAGTCAAGACCGCCCAGACAGGCTGTTTTTT. Together with reference TRBV19 and TRBJ1-4, the CDR3 gives the full variable domain: DGGITQSPKYLFRKEGQNVTLSCEQNLNHDAMYWYRQDPGQGLRLIYYSQIVNDFQKGDIAEGYSVSREKKESFPLTVTSAQKNPTAFYLCASQDRPDRLFFGSGTQLSVL.

Remarks on this clone: Relative to the germline gene, one junction end is altered; a read error may explain this. The J gene is TRBJ2-3, the V gene TRBV5-8, with 9 bases identical to TRBD1. CDR3 size: 13 residues. CDR1 SGHTS and CDR2 YDEGEE come from the germline V gene. The CDR3 is CASSLGGTGTAHF. The CDR3 nucleotides read TGTGCCAGCAGCTTGGGAGGGACAGGGACGGCGCATTTT.

J is TRBJ1-1 and V is TRBV4-3, with TRBD1 matching 7 bases. There are 17 residues in the CDR3. Trimming removed 3 bases from V and 1 base from J; junction bases left unmatched: 11. Germline V gene data show CDR1 as LGHNA and CDR2 as YSLEER. CDR3 loop: CASSQGDRAEWNTEAFF. The CDR3 DNA is TGCGCCAGCAGCCAGGGAGACAGGGCTGAATGGAACACTGAAGCTTTCTTT.

For this clone: Other DNA sequences in the same sample also yield this CDR3. This CDR3 reads CASRSQTEAFF. The DNA for the CDR3 is TGTGCCAGCAGAAGCCAAACCGAAGCTTTCTTT. The rearrangement joins TRBV6-5 to TRBJ1-1; no firm D call. Trimming removed 6 bases from V and 8 bases from J, with 10 bases in between. This CDR3 has 11 residues. From germline, CDR1 is MNHEY and CDR2 SVGAGI.

The chain carries TRBV29-1 and TRBJ2-1, with 10 bases matching TRBD1. Germline V gene sequence: CDR1 SQVTM, CDR2 ANQGSEA. The CDR3 has 15 amino acids. Trimming at V came to 6 bases and at J to 9 bases, leaving 14 bases not matched to a gene. CDR3 DNA sequence: TGCAGCGTGTATCCGGCGGACAGGGGGTTGAGTGAGCAGTTCTTC. Protein product: CSVYPADRGLSEQFF.

The rearrangement uses TRBV6-5 and TRBJ2-7; D is unresolved. This CDR3 is 14 amino acids long. Trimming removed 2 bases at V and 4 bases at J, with 12 bases between. The germline V gene encodes CDR1 MNHEY and CDR2 SVGAGI. In DNA form, the CDR3 reads TGTGCCAGCAGTTACAGAGGAACAGTTTACGAGCAGTACTTC. Amino acids: CASSYRGTVYEQYF.

The CDR3 region has the DNA TGTGCCAGCAGACAACGACAGGGGCACGCGAACACCGGGGAGCTGTTTTTT. As protein: CASRQRQGHANTGELFF. The chain employs TRBV13 and TRBJ2-2; TRBD1 matches at 8 bases. This CDR3 is 17 amino acids long. The trim removed 6 bases at V and 0 bases at J, leaving 9 bases unmatched. Looked up from germline, CDR1 is PRHDT and CDR2 is FYEKMQ (reference sequence).

This clone was counted between two and nine times. Within the sample, other DNA sequences also encode this same CDR3. The J gene is TRBJ1-1, the V gene TRBV9; D remains unclear. The germline CDR1 and CDR2 sequences are SGDLS and YYNGEE. This CDR3 has 14 amino acids. Deletions cut 0 bases from V and 1 base from J, with 7 bases between. This chain's CDR3 is CASSVEAGNTEAFF. As DNA, the CDR3 is TGTGCCAGCAGCGTAGAGGCAGGGAACACTGAAGCTTTCTTT.

V usage is TRBV4-1 and J usage is TRBJ1-1, with D tentatively TRBD1 (6 bases). Germline lookup yields CDR1 MGHRA and CDR2 YSYEKL. V was pared by 2 bases and J by 3 bases, with 16 bases between. CDR3 length equals 16 residues. In DNA form, the CDR3 reads TGCGCCAGCAGCCAACACACCTTAGGGGGTGACACTGAAGCTTTCTTT. This sequence encodes CASSQHTLGGDTEAFF.

Regarding this clone: Other DNA variants within this sample encode the same CDR3. The genes are TRBV30 and TRBJ2-7, with 7 positions matching TRBD2. Per the germline V gene, CDR1 is GTSNPN and CDR2 is SVGIG (reference sequence). This CDR3 contains 11 residues. Losses at the gene ends were 1 base for V and 7 bases for J; bases not matched to a gene: 1. CDR3 sequence: CAWSDGGEQYF. The CDR3 DNA sequence: TGTGCCTGGAGTGACGGGGGGGAGCAGTACTTC.

This CDR3 reads CASSLSIEGGAANIQYF. CDR3 DNA sequence: TGTGCCAGCAGTTTATCGATCGAGGGGGGGGCCGCCAACATTCAGTACTTC. The chain is built from TRBV27 and TRBJ2-4; the D gene is possibly TRBD2 (7 bases). Germline assignment: CDR1 MNHEY and CDR2 SMNVEV (reference sequence). The CDR3 contains 17 residues. V gave up 0 bases and J gave up 7 bases, with 19 bases separating them.

The chain carries TRBV27 and TRBJ1-6; 7 nucleotides agree with TRBD1. The trim removed 8 bases at V and 7 bases at J, leaving 5 bases unmatched. The length of the CDR3 is 13 residues. From germline, CDR1 is MNHEY and CDR2 SMNVEV (reference sequence). This chain's CDR3 is CASRTGGNSPLHF. Here the CDR3 DNA reads TGTGCCAGCCGGACAGGAGGAAATTCACCCCTCCACTTT.

The J gene is TRBJ2-1, the V gene TRBV6-6; 8 positions match TRBD1. J gave up 9 bases and V 0 bases, and 7 bases lay outside the gene matches. This CDR3 comprises 15 residues. Germline lookup yields CDR1 MNHNY and CDR2 SVGAGI (reference sequence). The CDR3 loop reads CASSYSIQTGGEQFF. DNA for the CDR3: TGTGCCAGCAGTTACTCGATTCAAACAGGGGGTGAGCAGTTCTTC.

J is TRBJ1-1 and V is TRBV6-1, with D tentatively TRBD1 (5 bases). CDR1 is MNHNS and CDR2 is SASEGT in the germline V gene. This CDR3 spans 17 amino acids. V was pared by 2 bases and J by 3 bases, with 19 bases between. This chain's CDR3 is CASSEPTGMTVYTEAFF. In nucleotides, the CDR3 is TGTGCCAGCAGTGAACCTACGGGGATGACAGTTTACACTGAAGCTTTCTTT.

This rearrangement joins TRBV21-1 to TRBJ1-1. TRBV21-1 is a pseudogene locus. This CDR3 has 14 amino acids. CDR3 in amino acids: CASSKGGANTEAFF. CDR3 in DNA: TGTGCCAGCAGCAAAGGGGGGGCGAACACTGAAGCTTTCTTT.

The chain links TRBV7-8 to TRBJ1-2; possible D gene TRBD1, 6 bases. The V gene's germline CDR1 is SGHVS and CDR2 FQNEAQ. Trimming took 1 base from V and 0 from J, leaving 12 bases between them. This CDR3 has 16 residues. In DNA form, the CDR3 reads TGTGCCAGCAGCTTAGATCCGGGGGCAGCTAACTATGGCTACACCTTC. Amino acids: CASSLDPGAANYGYTF.

The chain recombines TRBV7-9 with TRBJ1-1; D not certain. The V gene lost 5 bases and the J gene lost 7 bases, with 11 bases spanning the gap. The CDR3 has 12 amino acids. Germline loops: CDR1 SEHNR, CDR2 FQNEAQ (reference sequence). The DNA of the CDR3 is TGTGCCAGCAGCGCTGACACGATTGAAGCTTTCTTT. This gives the protein CASSADTIEAFF.

The chain links TRBV4-1 to TRBJ2-5; D unresolved. Trimming removed 0 bases from V and 5 bases from J, with 10 bases in between. From germline, CDR1 is MGHRA and CDR2 YSYEKL. The CDR3 has 14 amino acids. The CDR3 DNA follows: TGCGCCAGCAGCCAAGAGTCGGGTTTGGAGACCCAGTACTTC. Its translation: CASSQESGLETQYF.

J is TRBJ1-4 and V is TRBV4-1; the D gene is possibly TRBD1 (5 bases). The germline V and J ends were trimmed by 1 base and 8 bases, with 14 bases remaining between them. Germline V gene lookup returns CDR1 MGHRA and CDR2 YSYEKL. The CDR3 consists of 15 residues. CDR3 coding DNA: TGCGCCAGCAGCCAAGGTCCAGGGTCTTCGGAAAAACTGTTTTTT. It is translated as CASSQGPGSSEKLFF.

The rearrangement uses TRBV5-1 and TRBJ1-4; the match to TRBD1 covers 9 bases. The CDR3 is 15 residues long. CDR1 is SGHRS, CDR2 YFSETQ, per germline. The V and J ends lost 0 bases and 7 bases, in that order; junction bases with no gene match: 4. CDR3 nucleotides: TGCGCCAGCAGCTTGGAGGGACAGGGAGGTGAAAAACTGTTTTTT. Protein sequence: CASSLEGQGGEKLFF.

This sequence joins TRBV27 and TRBJ1-2; 8 bases match TRBD1. V lost 5 bases to trimming and J lost 6 bases; unmatched junction nucleotides: 17. The CDR3 sequence is 17 residues long. Germline CDR1 reads MNHEY; CDR2 reads SMNVEV (reference sequence). CDR3 loop: CASSPSTGETSVDGYTF. The CDR3 DNA is TGTGCCAGCAGTCCCTCGACAGGGGAGACGAGTGTGGATGGCTACACCTTC.

V is TRBV7-2 and J is TRBJ2-5; tentatively, D is TRBD2 (5 bases). The CDR3 length is 14 residues. Trimming pared 5 bases from V and 2 bases from J, leaving 12 bases between. Looked up from germline, CDR1 is SGHTA and CDR2 is FQGNSA. CDR3 sequence: CASSPPGNQETQYF. The CDR3 DNA reads TGTGCCAGCAGCCCACCCGGGAATCAAGAGACCCAGTACTTC.

This rearrangement joins TRBV2 to TRBJ2-3; tentatively, D is TRBD1 (5 bases). CDR3 length: 16 residues. V lost 3 bases and J 4 bases, leaving 17 bases between the germline ends. Germline-derived CDR1 and CDR2 are SNHLY and FYNNEI. This CDR3 reads CASSDIRVGVADTQYF. CDR3 DNA sequence: TGTGCCAGCAGTGATATCAGGGTTGGGGTGGCAGATACGCAGTATTTT.

V gene TRBV7-9 combines with J gene TRBJ2-1; TRBD1 agrees at 8 bases. There are 18 residues in the CDR3. CDR1 and CDR2 (germline): SEHNR, FQNEAQ (reference sequence). V lost 2 bases, J lost 9 bases, and 18 bases stayed unmatched. As DNA, the CDR3 is TGTGCCAGCAGCTTAACAGGGGGAGTCGCGGGGACCCCAGCTGAGCAGTTCTTC. Protein sequence: CASSLTGGVAGTPAEQFF.

CDR3 amino acids: CASSLTGGGEKLFF. The CDR3 region has the DNA TGTGCCAGCAGCTTAACAGGGGGTGGGGAAAAACTGTTTTTT. The genes are TRBV7-8 and TRBJ1-4, with TRBD1 matching over 8 bases. Germline assignment: CDR1 SGHVS and CDR2 FQNEAQ. The V segment lost 2 bases and the J segment 8 bases; nucleotides outside the gene matches: 4. The CDR3 runs 14 residues.

Turning to this clone: The same CDR3 also results from other DNA sequences found in this sample. J is TRBJ2-3 and V is TRBV6-5; 8 bases fit TRBD1. Losses at the gene ends were 6 bases for V and 3 bases for J; bases not matched to a gene: 2. CDR1 and CDR2 from the germline V gene are MNHEY and SVGAGI. The CDR3 loop spans 13 amino acids. The DNA for the CDR3 is TGTGCCAGCAGCTGGACAGGGACAGATACGCAGTATTTT. Protein product: CASSWTGTDTQYF.